One sample yielded the 32 T cell receptor beta chains listed below, sequenced in a study of control samples from healthy donors and cancer patients. Produced via immunoSEQ multiplex PCR; TCRdb's table is partial and in-frame only. The sample has about 180,000 clones; 85% to 95% are singletons. Sample: blood. These receptors originate from a young man in good health.

This rearrangement joins TRBV18 to TRBJ2-7, with TRBD1 matching 9 bases. The germline V gene encodes CDR1 KGHSH and CDR2 LQKENI. The CDR3 runs 15 residues. V trimming: 1 base; J trimming: 5 bases; junction bases outside the gene matches: 6. CDR3 loop: CASSPLGQGRDEQYF. DNA for the CDR3: TGTGCCAGCTCACCACTGGGACAGGGTAGAGACGAGCAGTACTTC.

The chain carries TRBV27 and TRBJ2-1; tentatively, D is TRBD1 or TRBD2 (5 bases each). Germline CDR1 is MNHEY and CDR2 is SMNVEV (reference sequence). CDR3 length equals 12 residues. Trimming took 8 bases from V and 14 from J, leaving 19 bases between them. The CDR3: CASSRRDGEEFF. The CDR3 coding sequence is TGTGCCAGCTCACGTCGGGACGGCGAGGAGTTCTTC.

This clone was picked up one time. The chain joins TRBV28 to TRBJ2-7, with D perhaps TRBD1 (5 bases). The CDR3 is 12 residues long. The germline CDR1 and CDR2 sequences are MDHEN and SYDVKM. The germline V and J ends were trimmed by 5 bases and 1 base, with 6 bases remaining between them. The CDR3 region is CASSAGSYEQYF. The CDR3 DNA sequence: TGTGCCAGCAGTGCAGGGTCCTACGAGCAGTACTTC.

This rearrangement joins TRBV30 to TRBJ1-5; unclear D gene. Germline values: CDR1 GTSNPN, CDR2 SVGIG (reference sequence). The CDR3 spans 16 residues. Trimming pared 0 bases from V and 3 bases from J, leaving 15 bases between. The CDR3 loop is CAWSVPGPINNQPQHF. The CDR3 DNA is TGTGCCTGGAGTGTGCCAGGCCCGATAAACAATCAGCCCCAGCATTTT.

The chain carries TRBV18 and TRBJ2-1, with D possibly TRBD1 on 6 matching bases. This CDR3 spans 14 amino acids. V was shortened by 3 bases and J by 12 bases, with 18 bases between the two germline ends. Germline loops: CDR1 KGHSH, CDR2 LQKENI. CDR3 amino acids: CASSPGYRALTQFF. The DNA for the CDR3 is TGTGCCAGCTCACCGGGATACAGGGCCCTGACGCAGTTCTTC. The full variable domain, with the rest looked up from reference TRBV18 and TRBJ2-1, is NAGVMQNPRHLVRRRGQEARLRCSPMKGHSHVYWYRQLPEEGLKFMVYLQKENIIDESGMPKERFSAEFPKEGPSILRIQQVVRGDSAAYFCASSPGYRALTQFFGPGTRLTVL.

This chain connects TRBV11-2 to TRBJ1-1; possibly TRBD1 for D (6 bases). Germline V gives CDR1 SGHAT, CDR2 FQNNGV. The CDR3 runs 14 residues. V gave up 3 bases and J gave up 8 bases, with 16 bases separating them. CDR3 residues: CASSFGTGPREAFF. The CDR3 nucleotides read TGTGCCAGCAGCTTTGGAACAGGGCCGAGAGAAGCTTTCTTT.

The rearrangement links TRBV2 to TRBJ1-5, with TRBD1 as a possible D gene (5 bases). Germline V gene data show CDR1 as SNHLY and CDR2 as FYNNEI. There are 17 residues in the CDR3. The V and J ends lost 3 bases and 0 bases respectively, with 15 bases between them. The CDR3 nucleotides read TGTGCCAGCAGTGAGTCAGGTGGGGCATATAGCAATCAGCCCCAGCATTTT. Translating it yields CASSESGGAYSNQPQHF. The whole variable domain, filled in from reference TRBV2 and TRBJ1-5, reads EPEVTQTPSHQVTQMGQEVILRCVPISNHLYFYWYRQILGQKVEFLVSFYNNEISEKSEIFDDQFSVERPDGSNFTLKIRSTKLEDSAMYFCASSESGGAYSNQPQHFGDGTRLSIL.

The CDR3 coding sequence is TGCGCCAGCAGCCAGTCGCTTTCCGGGGCCAACGAGCAGTACTTC. This translates into CASSQSLSGANEQYF. The chain recombines TRBV4-3 with TRBJ2-7; tentatively, D is TRBD1 or TRBD2 (5 bases each). This CDR3 spans 15 amino acids. The ends were cut back, 3 bases at V and 5 bases at J, with 17 bases in the middle. Germline V gives CDR1 LGHNA, CDR2 YSLEER.

This chain links TRBV19 with TRBJ1-2; maybe TRBD1 (5 bases). Per germline, CDR1 LNHDA and CDR2 SQIVND (reference sequence). This CDR3 is 15 amino acids long. V was cut by 1 base and J by 4 bases, with 13 bases left in between. CDR3 coding DNA: TGTGCCAGTAGTATAGGTCCAGGGAGTGCCTATGGCTACACCTTC. It yields the protein CASSIGPGSAYGYTF.

This clone occurred once. The rearrangement joins TRBV7-2 to TRBJ1-2; 9 bases align to TRBD1. Losses at the gene ends were 4 bases for V and 8 bases for J; bases not matched to a gene: 5. The CDR3 is made up of 13 amino acids. Germline loops: CDR1 SGHTA, CDR2 FQGNSA. The CDR3, as DNA: TGTGCCAGCAGCTCCGGACAGGGGATCGGCTACACCTTC. It yields the protein CASSSGQGIGYTF.

V gene TRBV11-2 combines with J gene TRBJ2-5, with D hard to call. Between the trimmed V and J ends, which lost 5 bases and 4 bases, there was a span of 11 bases. The V gene's germline CDR1 is SGHAT and CDR2 FQNNGV. The CDR3 extends over 13 amino acids. CDR3 nucleotides: TGTGCCAGCAGCGCCGGACCGGCAGAGACCCAGTACTTC. As protein: CASSAGPAETQYF.

The rearrangement uses TRBV30 and TRBJ2-3; D possibly uses TRBD1 or TRBD2 (6 bases each). Deletions cut 0 bases from V and 15 bases from J, with 16 bases between. There are 12 residues in the CDR3. From germline, CDR1 is GTSNPN and CDR2 SVGIG (reference sequence). The chain's CDR3 is CAWSVTGALRYF. In DNA, the CDR3 is TGTGCCTGGAGTGTAACGGGGGCTCTACGATATTTT.

This chain links TRBV6-2 or TRBV6-3 with TRBJ2-3; tentative D call: TRBD1 (6 bases). The CDR3 totals 16 residues. Germline CDR1 reads MNHEY; CDR2 reads SVGEGT. V was cut by 6 bases and J by 5 bases, with 21 bases left in between. CDR3 in amino acids: CASSWDEGDLIDTQYF. CDR3 DNA: TGTGCCAGCAGCTGGGATGAGGGGGATTTAATAGATACGCAGTATTTT.

J is TRBJ2-5 and V is TRBV11-2, with D maybe TRBD1 (5 bases). Germline V gene data show CDR1 as SGHAT and CDR2 as FQNNGV. The germline V and J ends were trimmed by 3 bases and 3 bases, with 17 bases remaining between them. The CDR3 is made up of 16 amino acids. The CDR3 loop is CASSFPPLGAKETQYF. The CDR3 bases are TGTGCCAGCAGCTTCCCTCCGTTAGGGGCCAAAGAGACCCAGTACTTC.

The chain links TRBV19 to TRBJ1-4; 7 positions match TRBD1. The CDR3 is made up of 15 amino acids. CDR1 is LNHDA, CDR2 SQIVND, per germline (reference sequence). The V and J ends lost 8 bases and 8 bases, in that order; junction bases with no gene match: 14. CDR3 sequence: CASAPWGQGVEKLFF. CDR3 in DNA: TGTGCCAGTGCCCCGTGGGGGCAGGGGGTGGAAAAACTGTTTTTT.

The J gene is TRBJ1-6, the V gene TRBV5-8, with D possibly matching TRBD1 (5 bases). V gave up 1 base and J gave up 5 bases, with 13 bases separating them. Germline V CDR1 and CDR2: SGHTS, YDEGEE. The CDR3 runs 16 residues. The CDR3, as DNA: TGTGCCAGCAGCTTGTCAACGGGGACCCATAATTCACCCCTCCACTTT. Translating it yields CASSLSTGTHNSPLHF.

The rearrangement joins TRBV6-5 to TRBJ2-2, with D maybe TRBD2 (5 bases). Germline V CDR1 and CDR2: MNHEY, SVGAGI. The CDR3 loop spans 14 amino acids. The V gene lost 8 bases and the J gene lost 1 base, with 11 bases spanning the gap. The CDR3, as DNA: TGTGCCAGCCAGATAAGCGGGAACACCGGGGAGCTGTTTTTT. Amino acid sequence: CASQISGNTGELFF.

This chain uses TRBV12-3 or TRBV12-4 with TRBJ1-5; D is unresolved. The CDR3 runs to 13 residues. Trimming took 7 bases from V and 3 from J, leaving 10 bases between them. This CDR3 reads CASTLTINQPQHF. CDR3 DNA: TGTGCCAGCACGTTGACGATCAATCAGCCCCAGCATTTT.

The chain is built from TRBV6-5 and TRBJ1-6; TRBD1 is a possible D gene (6 bases). Germline lookup yields CDR1 MNHEY and CDR2 SVGAGI. The V and J ends lost 5 bases and 6 bases respectively, with 11 bases between them. This CDR3 is built from 14 residues. The CDR3 sequence: CASSRQAANSPLHF. CDR3 DNA: TGTGCCAGCAGTAGACAGGCCGCTAATTCACCCCTCCACTTT.

The CDR3 here is CASSQPGQTYGYTF. The CDR3 DNA reads TGTGCCAGCAGCCAACCGGGACAGACGTATGGCTACACCTTC. This chain connects TRBV7-2 to TRBJ1-2; 7 bases agree with TRBD1. Looked up from germline, CDR1 is SGHTA and CDR2 is FQGNSA. The J segment lost 5 bases and the V segment lost 5 bases, leaving 8 bases of the junction unmatched. The CDR3 runs 14 residues.

The J gene is TRBJ2-1, the V gene TRBV7-9; 10 bases are a match to TRBD1. The J segment lost 7 bases and the V segment lost 6 bases, leaving 15 bases of the junction unmatched. CDR1 and CDR2 from the germline V gene are SEHNR and FQNEAQ (reference sequence). The CDR3 is 17 amino acids. The CDR3 region is CASSFTFSTGGLNEQFF. The CDR3 region has the DNA TGTGCCAGCAGTTTTACCTTTTCGACAGGGGGCTTGAATGAGCAGTTCTTC.

This chain joins TRBV25-1 and TRBJ1-5; D gene uncertain. V lost 0 bases, J lost 0 bases, and 6 bases lay in between. The CDR3 is 15 residues long. Germline assignment: CDR1 MGHDK and CDR2 SYGVNS. The CDR3 loop reads CASSEYPGSNQPQHF. As DNA, the CDR3 is TGTGCCAGCAGTGAATACCCCGGTAGCAATCAGCCCCAGCATTTT.

This sequence joins TRBV6-2 or TRBV6-3 and TRBJ1-5; unclear D gene. Trimming cost V 0 bases and J 3 bases, with 12 bases left between them. Germline V gene lookup returns CDR1 MNHEY and CDR2 SVGEGT. This CDR3 is built from 16 residues. CDR3 in DNA: TGTGCCAGCAGTTACTCGCGAAAAGGGCCCAATCAGCCCCAGCATTTT. This sequence encodes CASSYSRKGPNQPQHF.

This clone was counted once. The chain combines TRBV10-3 with TRBJ1-6, with D tentatively TRBD1 (6 bases). V dropped 10 bases and J dropped 7 bases, with 11 bases sitting between them. The CDR3 runs 12 residues. The germline CDR1 and CDR2 sequences are ENHRY and SYGVKD. CDR3: CASRDTNSPLHF. CDR3 nucleotides: TGTGCCAGCCGGGACACGAATTCACCCCTCCACTTT.

The chain recombines TRBV4-3 with TRBJ1-4; the match to TRBD1 covers 7 bases. Trimming cost V 1 base and J 5 bases; bases outside gene matches: 4. Germline V lookup: CDR1 LGHNA, CDR2 YSLEER. The CDR3 totals 15 residues. The CDR3 protein is CASSQVGTVNEKLFF. In DNA form, the CDR3 reads TGCGCCAGCAGCCAAGTTGGGACAGTGAATGAAAAACTGTTTTTT.

This rearrangement joins TRBV19 to TRBJ2-2; D is possibly TRBD1 or TRBD2 (5 bases each). V lost 6 bases and J 5 bases, leaving 22 bases between the germline ends. CDR3 size: 17 residues. From germline, CDR1 is LNHDA and CDR2 SQIVND (reference sequence). Here the CDR3 reads CASRPVGRSWGTGELFF. The DNA of the CDR3 is TGTGCCAGTAGGCCCGTGGGGCGGAGCTGGGGGACCGGGGAGCTGTTTTTT.

The J gene is TRBJ1-1, the V gene TRBV28, with TRBD1 matching over 7 bases. CDR3 size: 13 residues. V gave up 6 bases and J gave up 9 bases; unmatched junction bases: 10. Per the germline V gene, CDR1 is MDHEN and CDR2 is SYDVKM. The CDR3 DNA follows: TGTGCCAGCAGCTGGGGGACAGACCAAAAAGCTTTCTTT. The encoded protein is CASSWGTDQKAFF.

The genes are TRBV30 and TRBJ1-1; possibly TRBD1 for D (6 bases). Germline CDR1 is GTSNPN and CDR2 is SVGIG (reference sequence). This CDR3 has 14 residues. The V end lost 4 bases, the J end lost 4 bases, and 16 bases lay between the germline ends. The CDR3 DNA follows: TGTGCCTGGAATGCCGTCAGGGGAGGCACTGAAGCTTTCTTT. Amino acids: CAWNAVRGGTEAFF.

J is TRBJ1-3 and V is TRBV9; D gene uncertain. This CDR3 spans 14 amino acids. Germline CDR1 reads SGDLS; CDR2 reads YYNGEE. V was cut by 3 bases and J by 3 bases, with 10 bases left in between. CDR3 loop: CASSAGTLGNTIYF. The CDR3 DNA sequence: TGTGCCAGCAGCGCCGGTACGCTTGGAAACACCATATATTTT. Complete variable domain (other parts from reference TRBV9 and TRBJ1-3): DSGVTQTPKHLITATGQRVTLRCSPRSGDLSVYWYQQSLDQGLQFLIQYYNGEERAKGNILERFSAQQFPDLHSELNLSSLELGDSALYFCASSAGTLGNTIYFGEGSWLTVV.

This clone has only a few counts. The rearrangement links TRBV18 to TRBJ2-2; 13 nucleotides agree with TRBD2. The CDR3 covers 17 residues. Germline loops: CDR1 KGHSH, CDR2 LQKENI. Trimming removed 1 base from V and 5 bases from J; junction bases left unmatched: 4. CDR3 DNA: TGTGCCAGCTCACCACGACTAGCGGGAGGAGGGACCGGGGAGCTGTTTTTT. Encoded protein: CASSPRLAGGGTGELFF.

This clone showed up just once. The rearrangement uses TRBV19 and TRBJ1-3, with D hard to call. The CDR3 is made up of 17 amino acids. Between the trimmed V and J ends, which lost 0 bases and 0 bases, there was a span of 12 bases. CDR1 is LNHDA and CDR2 is SQIVND in the germline V gene (reference sequence). The CDR3 nucleotides read TGTGCCAGTAGTATAGATCCGGGTCATTACTCTGGAAACACCATATATTTT. Translation gives CASSIDPGHYSGNTIYF.

The chain carries TRBV7-8 and TRBJ1-4; 9 bases agree with TRBD1. V dropped 4 bases and J dropped 7; count of bases not matched to a gene: 7. The germline V gene has CDR1 SGHVS and CDR2 FQNEAQ. The CDR3 runs 15 residues. CDR3 residues: CASSYTGGVREKLFF. In DNA, the CDR3 is TGTGCCAGCAGCTATACAGGGGGCGTTCGTGAAAAACTGTTTTTT.